The clone carrying this T cell receptor beta chain was seen once. The junction had 7 bases not matched to a gene; V was cut back by 6 bases and J by 3 bases. This CDR3 comprises 16 residues. The germline V gene has CDR1 SNHLY and CDR2 FYNNEI. Method: immunoSEQ multiplex PCR; TCRdb's copy keeps in-frame clones and lacks some. The table has around 67,000 clones, approximately 90% seen once. The data were taken from a study of blood T cell repertoires in COVID-19. Overall study context: Acute and convalescent COVID-19 samples came from the United States, Italy and Spain.

The chain has TRBV2 and TRBJ1-3; 11 nucleotides agree with TRBD1. The receptor was isolated from a human donor in a cohort sampled during active COVID-19. Material for sequencing was peripheral blood. The CDR3 DNA reads as TGTGCCAGCAGGAGGAGGACAGGGGGCTTTGGAAACACCATATATTTT. This translates into CASRRRTGGFGNTIYF.